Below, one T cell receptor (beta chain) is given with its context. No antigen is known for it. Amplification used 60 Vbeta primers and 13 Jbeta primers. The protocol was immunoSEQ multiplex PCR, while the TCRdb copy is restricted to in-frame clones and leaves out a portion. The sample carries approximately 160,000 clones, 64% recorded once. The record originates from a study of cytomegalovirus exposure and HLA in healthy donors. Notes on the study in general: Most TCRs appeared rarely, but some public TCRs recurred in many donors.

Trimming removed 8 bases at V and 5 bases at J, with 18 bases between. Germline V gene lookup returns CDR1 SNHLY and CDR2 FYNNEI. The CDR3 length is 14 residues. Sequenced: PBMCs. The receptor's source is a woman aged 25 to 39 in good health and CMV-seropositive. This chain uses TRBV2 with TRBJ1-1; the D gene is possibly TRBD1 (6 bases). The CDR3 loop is CASSQQGSRTEAFF. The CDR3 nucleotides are TGTGCCAGCTCCCAACAGGGAAGCAGGACTGAAGCTTTCTTT.